The 2 T cell receptor beta chains given below trace back to one sample, sequenced in a study of shared clonotypes between healthy human individuals. Naive CD8 cells were CD45RO-negative, positively selected for CCR7, excluding terminally differentiated effector memory CD45RA+ cells. Clones were sequenced by immunoSEQ multiplex PCR, and TCRdb holds only the in-frame ones, with some missing. The repertoire holds hundreds of thousands of clones, with roughly 96% as singletons. The sequenced sample was naive CD8+ T cells sorted from blood. Receptor source: a woman in her 30s in good health.

The genes are TRBV7-6 and TRBJ2-1, with unresolved D. The CDR3 extends over 13 amino acids. Deletions cut 2 bases from V and 15 bases from J, with 17 bases between. CDR1 and CDR2 from the germline V gene are SGHVS and FNYEAQ. CDR3 sequence reads: CASSLLPDERPFF. CDR3 sequence (DNA): TGTGCCAGCAGCTTACTTCCAGACGAAAGGCCGTTCTTC.

The chain couples TRBV11-2 to TRBJ2-2; D unclear. Germline V gene lookup returns CDR1 SGHAT and CDR2 FQNNGV. V lost 1 base, J lost 5 bases, and 8 bases lay in between. This CDR3 contains 14 residues. DNA of the CDR3: TGTGCCAGCAGCTTAGTCCAGTTAACCGGGGAGCTGTTTTTT. Its translation is CASSLVQLTGELFF.